The TCR beta chain under discussion was sequenced for a study of OX40 agonist ivuxolimab in advanced cancers. For the study at large: With ivuxolimab, an agonistic anti-OX40 (CD134) antibody, patients were treated. Hepatocellular carcinoma, melanoma, renal cell or head and neck cancer was diagnosed in the dose-escalation patients.

Assay used: immunoSEQ multiplex PCR; TCRdb lists only in-frame clones, some missing. The sample records some 58,000 clones, 85% to 90% being singletons. Study outcomes and limitations: Certain nonresponders additionally had low normalized T-cell clonal expansion.

This clone was counted between two and nine times. As yet, its antigen is unknown. The input for sequencing was CD4+ or CD8+ T cells sorted from blood, taken in a trial of the OX40 agonist ivuxolimab. The clonotype originates from an adult with an advanced solid tumor such as melanoma, head and neck, liver or kidney cancer.

CDR3 nucleotides: TGTGCCTGGAGTCGGACAGTTTCGAGGCCCCAGCATTTT. This sequence encodes CAWSRTVSRPQHF. The chain couples TRBV30 to TRBJ1-5; maybe TRBD1 (6 bases). CDR1 is GTSNPN, CDR2 SVGIG, per germline (reference sequence). CDR3 size: 13 residues. Trimming removed 2 bases from V and 9 bases from J, with 14 bases in between.